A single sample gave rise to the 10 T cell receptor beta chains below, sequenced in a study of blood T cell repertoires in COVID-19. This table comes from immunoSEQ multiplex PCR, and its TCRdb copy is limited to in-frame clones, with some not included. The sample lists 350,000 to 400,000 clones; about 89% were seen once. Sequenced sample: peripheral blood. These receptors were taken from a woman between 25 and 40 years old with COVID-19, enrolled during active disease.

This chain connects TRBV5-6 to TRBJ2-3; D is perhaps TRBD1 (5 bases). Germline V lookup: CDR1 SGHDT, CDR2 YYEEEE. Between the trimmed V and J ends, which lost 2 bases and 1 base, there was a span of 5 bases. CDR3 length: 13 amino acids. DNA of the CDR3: TGTGCCAGCAGCTTACAGGGCACAGATACGCAGTATTTT. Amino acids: CASSLQGTDTQYF.

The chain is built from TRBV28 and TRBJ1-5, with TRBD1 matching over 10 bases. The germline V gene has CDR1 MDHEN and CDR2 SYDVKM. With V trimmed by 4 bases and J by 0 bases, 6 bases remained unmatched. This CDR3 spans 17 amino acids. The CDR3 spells CASSSGQGLSSNQPQHF. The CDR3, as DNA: TGTGCCAGCAGTTCGGGACAGGGGCTGTCTAGCAATCAGCCCCAGCATTTT.

CDR3 protein: CASSLAKPYEQYF. CDR3 nucleotides: TGCGCCAGCAGCTTGGCTAAACCCTACGAGCAGTACTTC. The genes are TRBV5-1 and TRBJ2-7; D is ambiguous. Germline V gives CDR1 SGHRS, CDR2 YFSETQ. Between the trimmed V and J ends, which lost 0 bases and 2 bases, there was a span of 6 bases. CDR3 length equals 13 residues.

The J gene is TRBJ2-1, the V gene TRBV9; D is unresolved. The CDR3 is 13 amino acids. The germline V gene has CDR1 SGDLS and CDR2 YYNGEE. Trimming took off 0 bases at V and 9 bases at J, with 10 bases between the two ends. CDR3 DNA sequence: TGTGCCAGCAGCGTAGTTAGCCCGGGTGAGCAGTTCTTC. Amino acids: CASSVVSPGEQFF. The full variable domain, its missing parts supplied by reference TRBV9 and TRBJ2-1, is DSGVTQTPKHLITATGQRVTLRCSPRSGDLSVYWYQQSLDQGLQFLIQYYNGEERAKGNILERFSAQQFPDLHSELNLSSLELGDSALYFCASSVVSPGEQFFGPGTRLTVL.

CDR3 residues: CASSMGGSQPQHF. The CDR3 nucleotides are TGTGCCAGTAGTATGGGAGGGAGTCAGCCCCAGCATTTT. The chain combines TRBV19 with TRBJ1-5; D is undetermined. The CDR3 spans 13 residues. CDR1 LNHDA and CDR2 SQIVND come from the germline V gene (reference sequence). The V end was cut by 3 bases, the J end by 6 bases, with 9 bases between.

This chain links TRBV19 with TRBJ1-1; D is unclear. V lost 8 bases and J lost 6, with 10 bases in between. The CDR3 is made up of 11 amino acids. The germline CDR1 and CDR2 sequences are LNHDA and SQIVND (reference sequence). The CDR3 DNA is TGTGCCAGTCGGTCCTCTCCTGAAGCTTTCTTT. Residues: CASRSSPEAFF. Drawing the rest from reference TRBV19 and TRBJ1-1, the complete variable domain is DGGITQSPKYLFRKEGQNVTLSCEQNLNHDAMYWYRQDPGQGLRLIYYSQIVNDFQKGDIAEGYSVSREKKESFPLTVTSAQKNPTAFYLCASRSSPEAFFGQGTRLTVV.

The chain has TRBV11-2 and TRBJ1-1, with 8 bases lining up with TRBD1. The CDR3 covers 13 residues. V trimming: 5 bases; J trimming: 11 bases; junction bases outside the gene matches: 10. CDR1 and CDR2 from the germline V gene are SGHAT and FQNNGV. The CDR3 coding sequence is TGTGCCAGCAGCCCACGACAGGGGAGGAGGGCTTTCTTT. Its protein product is CASSPRQGRRAFF.

CDR3 DNA sequence: TGTGCCAGCAGCTTATACGGAGGAATAGGAGCCAAAAACATTCAGTACTTC. Protein product: CASSLYGGIGAKNIQYF. This rearrangement joins TRBV7-9 to TRBJ2-4; the D gene is possibly TRBD2 (5 bases). V lost 2 bases and J lost 0, with 14 bases in between. Looked up from germline, CDR1 is SEHNR and CDR2 is FQNEAQ (reference sequence). This CDR3 contains 17 residues.

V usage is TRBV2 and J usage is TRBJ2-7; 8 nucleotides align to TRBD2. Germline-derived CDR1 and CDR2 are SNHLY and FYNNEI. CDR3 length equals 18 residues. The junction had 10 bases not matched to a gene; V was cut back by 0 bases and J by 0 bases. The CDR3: CASSEALGWLAGSYEQYV. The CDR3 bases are TGTGCCAGCAGTGAAGCGCTGGGGTGGCTAGCGGGCTCCTACGAGCAGTACGTC.

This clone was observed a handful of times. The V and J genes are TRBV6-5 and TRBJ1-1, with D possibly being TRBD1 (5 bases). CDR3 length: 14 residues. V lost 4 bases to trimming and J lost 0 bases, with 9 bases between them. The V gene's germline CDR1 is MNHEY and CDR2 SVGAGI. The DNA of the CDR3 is TGTGCCAGCAGTTCGCCAGGGTTGAACACTGAAGCTTTCTTT. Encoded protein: CASSSPGLNTEAFF.